Presented here are 20 T cell receptor beta chains from one specimen sequenced in a study of blood T cell repertoires in COVID-19. Sequencing used immunoSEQ multiplex PCR; TCRdb keeps in-frame clones, though not all of them. The sample includes about 170,000 clones, about 90% of them seen just once. Material for sequencing was peripheral blood. These receptors were obtained from a man aged 25-45 years with COVID-19, enrolled during active disease.

This sequence joins TRBV15 and TRBJ1-3, with D unresolved. Per the germline V gene, CDR1 is LNHNV and CDR2 is YYDKDF (reference sequence). V shed 3 bases and J shed 4 bases, with 13 bases lying between them. The CDR3 has 15 amino acids. The chain's CDR3 is CATSSDQYLGNTIYF. The DNA for the CDR3 is TGTGCCACCAGCAGCGATCAGTATTTGGGAAACACCATATATTTT.

In nucleotides, the CDR3 is TGTGCCAGTGCCCGGGACAGGGGGCCTTACGAGCAGTACTTC. Its protein product is CASARDRGPYEQYF. The chain employs TRBV6-5 and TRBJ2-7, with 12 positions matching TRBD1. CDR1 and CDR2 (germline): MNHEY, SVGAGI. After removal of 9 bases from V and 4 bases from J, the junction contained 7 bases not matched to a gene. The CDR3 loop spans 14 amino acids.

J is TRBJ1-2 and V is TRBV19; D remains ambiguous. Germline values: CDR1 LNHDA, CDR2 SQIVND (reference sequence). Trimming left V 8 bases short and J 5 bases short, with 15 bases between. The CDR3 covers 13 residues. The DNA for the CDR3 is TGTGCCAGTTCCCCCGGTAGTCCTTATGGCTACACCTTC. Translated, it gives CASSPGSPYGYTF. Looking up the rest from reference TRBV19 and TRBJ1-2 gives the full variable domain: DGGITQSPKYLFRKEGQNVTLSCEQNLNHDAMYWYRQDPGQGLRLIYYSQIVNDFQKGDIAEGYSVSREKKESFPLTVTSAQKNPTAFYLCASSPGSPYGYTFGSGTRLTVV.

This CDR3 is CASRPTRGAMNTGELFF. The CDR3 DNA reads TGTGCCAGTAGGCCCACCCGGGGGGCCATGAACACCGGGGAGCTGTTTTTT. This sequence joins TRBV19 and TRBJ2-2, with D maybe TRBD2 (7 bases). Looked up from germline, CDR1 is LNHDA and CDR2 is SQIVND (reference sequence). Between the trimmed V and J ends, which lost 6 bases and 1 base, there was a span of 18 bases. This CDR3 is 17 amino acids long.

The CDR3 nucleotides are TGTGCCAGCAGCTTAAGCAACTACGAGCAGTACTTC. This gives the protein CASSLSNYEQYF. The chain recombines TRBV7-9 with TRBJ2-7, with D unresolved. Trimming removed 2 bases from V and 3 bases from J, with 5 bases in between. Germline values: CDR1 SEHNR, CDR2 FQNEAQ (reference sequence). The CDR3 contains 12 residues.

The chain couples TRBV19 to TRBJ1-5; no clear D. Deletions cut 3 bases from V and 3 bases from J, with 12 bases between. CDR3 length: 15 residues. Germline V gene data show CDR1 as LNHDA and CDR2 as SQIVND (reference sequence). Here the CDR3 reads CASSIRPLPNQPQHF. DNA of the CDR3: TGTGCCAGTAGTATCCGGCCACTACCCAATCAGCCCCAGCATTTT.

In its sample, this clone was seen once. This rearrangement joins TRBV5-4 to TRBJ1-1; D is perhaps TRBD1 (5 bases). Trimming pared 0 bases from V and 8 bases from J, leaving 17 bases between. This CDR3 has 15 residues. Germline V gene lookup returns CDR1 SGHNT and CDR2 YYREEE (reference sequence). Here the CDR3 reads CASSLEGRGWREAFF. The CDR3 DNA reads TGTGCCAGCAGCTTGGAAGGGCGGGGGTGGAGAGAAGCTTTCTTT.

The chain links TRBV7-3 to TRBJ2-1, with TRBD2 identical over 10 bases. This CDR3 contains 19 residues. V was pared by 5 bases and J by 0 bases, with 13 bases of the junction left unmatched. Germline V gene lookup returns CDR1 SGHTA and CDR2 FQGTGA. The CDR3 here is CASSRIPSGSASSYNEQFF. CDR3 in DNA: TGTGCCAGCAGCCGGATCCCTAGCGGGAGCGCCAGCTCCTACAATGAGCAGTTCTTC.

The J gene is TRBJ2-3, the V gene TRBV5-1; D unclear. The germline gives CDR1 SGHRS, CDR2 YFSETQ. The CDR3 extends over 17 amino acids. V shed 1 base and J shed 1 base, with 16 bases lying between them. DNA for the CDR3: TGCGCCAGCAGCTTGCGCTCTGACACTGCCGGCACAGATACGCAGTATTTT. This gives the protein CASSLRSDTAGTDTQYF.

The chain is built from TRBV5-1 and TRBJ2-7; no clear D gene. Germline assignment: CDR1 SGHRS and CDR2 YFSETQ. V was clipped by 0 bases and J by 2 bases, with 9 bases between them. The CDR3 has 14 residues. CDR3 sequence (DNA): TGCGCCAGCAGCTTGGAGGCAGGTACCTACGAGCAGTACTTC. This translates into CASSLEAGTYEQYF.

This chain joins TRBV11-2 and TRBJ1-3, with 8 bases lining up with TRBD1. This CDR3 has 17 residues. With V trimmed by 3 bases and J by 4 bases, 11 bases remained unmatched. Germline assignment: CDR1 SGHAT and CDR2 FQNNGV. Here the CDR3 DNA reads TGTGCCAGCAGCTTCTACCCCGACAGGGGAAGGGGAAACACCATATATTTT. Protein product: CASSFYPDRGRGNTIYF.

The chain recombines TRBV7-2 with TRBJ2-7; a weak D match, TRBD1 (6 bases). The germline V gene encodes CDR1 SGHTA and CDR2 FQGNSA. This CDR3 has 15 amino acids. V lost 5 bases and J lost 2, with 16 bases in between. CDR3 residues: CASSTNRVRTYEQYF. The CDR3 DNA sequence: TGTGCCAGCAGCACGAACAGGGTCCGGACCTACGAGCAGTACTTC.

This clone has just one count. The chain employs TRBV28 and TRBJ1-3; 7 positions agree with TRBD1. CDR3 size: 14 residues. Per germline, CDR1 MDHEN and CDR2 SYDVKM. V lost 6 bases, J lost 2 bases, and 4 bases stayed unmatched. CDR3: CASSSTGAGNTIYF. The CDR3, as DNA: TGTGCCAGCAGCTCCACAGGGGCTGGAAACACCATATATTTT.

The chain recombines TRBV6-8 with TRBJ1-4; 7 bases match TRBD1. The CDR3 totals 16 residues. Trimming at V came to 0 bases and at J to 7 bases, leaving 8 bases not matched to a gene. The germline V gene has CDR1 MNHGY and CDR2 SAAAGT. CDR3 DNA: TGTGCCAGCAGTTACTCGACAACAGGGGTTGGTGAAAAACTGTTTTTT. This gives the protein CASSYSTTGVGEKLFF.

The rearrangement joins TRBV7-2 to TRBJ1-3; TRBD1 aligns across 9 bases. Germline V gene sequence: CDR1 SGHTA, CDR2 FQGNSA. The CDR3 extends over 15 amino acids. V was pared by 5 bases and J by 2 bases, with 4 bases of the junction left unmatched. The CDR3 sequence is CASSPWTGAGNTIYF. DNA for the CDR3: TGTGCCAGCAGCCCTTGGACAGGGGCTGGAAACACCATATATTTT. Full variable domain (missing parts from reference TRBV7-2 and TRBJ1-3): GAGVSQSPSNKVTEKGKDVELRCDPISGHTALYWYRQSLGQGLEFLIYFQGNSAPDKSGLPSDRFSAERTGGSVSTLTIQRTQQEDSAVYLCASSPWTGAGNTIYFGEGSWLTVV.

The chain carries TRBV18 and TRBJ1-1; TRBD1 aligns across 9 bases. The CDR3 runs 15 residues. Per germline, CDR1 KGHSH and CDR2 LQKENI. The junction had 8 bases not matched to a gene; V was cut back by 6 bases and J by 3 bases. The CDR3 protein is CASSQAGTGHTEAFF. Here the CDR3 DNA reads TGTGCCAGCTCCCAAGCCGGGACAGGGCACACTGAAGCTTTCTTT.

This clone was observed a single time. The chain employs TRBV4-1 and TRBJ2-7; 8 bases are shared with TRBD2. CDR1 and CDR2 from the germline V gene are MGHRA and YSYEKL. Germline trimming cut 5 bases from V and 2 bases from J; bases unmatched to any gene: 5. This CDR3 is 14 amino acids long. The CDR3 reads CASSLAGLTYEQYF. The CDR3, as DNA: TGCGCCAGCAGCTTAGCGGGATTAACCTACGAGCAGTACTTC.

The chain carries TRBV7-2 and TRBJ1-1; 7 bases match TRBD1. The germline V gene has CDR1 SGHTA and CDR2 FQGNSA. The length of the CDR3 is 15 residues. V shed 5 bases and J 5 bases; nucleotides not matched to a gene: 11. The CDR3 here is CASSLNRGTKTEAFF. For the CDR3, the DNA is TGTGCCAGCAGCCTCAACAGGGGAACGAAGACTGAAGCTTTCTTT. The full variable domain, completed using reference TRBV7-2 and TRBJ1-1, is GAGVSQSPSNKVTEKGKDVELRCDPISGHTALYWYRQSLGQGLEFLIYFQGNSAPDKSGLPSDRFSAERTGGSVSTLTIQRTQQEDSAVYLCASSLNRGTKTEAFFGQGTRLTVV.

The V and J genes are TRBV14 and TRBJ1-2; 10 bases match TRBD1. CDR3 length equals 16 residues. The junction had 3 bases not matched to a gene; V was cut back by 1 base and J by 1 base. Germline values: CDR1 SGHDN, CDR2 FVKESK. The chain's CDR3 is CASSQGGQGLNYGYTF. The CDR3, as DNA: TGTGCCAGCAGCCAAGGGGGACAGGGGCTTAACTATGGCTACACCTTC.

The V gene is TRBV5-4, the J gene TRBJ2-7, with unresolved D. Between the trimmed V and J ends, which lost 2 bases and 1 base, there was a span of 10 bases. This CDR3 comprises 14 residues. CDR1 and CDR2 (germline): SGHNT, YYREEE (reference sequence). The CDR3 sequence is CASSLNSRSYEQYF. The CDR3 nucleotides read TGTGCCAGCAGCTTAAATTCCAGATCCTACGAGCAGTACTTC. Complete variable domain (other parts from reference TRBV5-4 and TRBJ2-7): ETGVTQSPTHLIKTRGQQVTLRCSSQSGHNTVSWYQQALGQGPQFIFQYYREEENGRGNFPPRFSGLQFPNYSSELNVNALELDDSALYLCASSLNSRSYEQYFGPGTRLTVT.